The 21 T cell receptor beta chains below were found in one sample sequenced in a study of radiation and T cells in renal cell carcinoma (TCRdb year 2020). Taken with the paper, the label for time point translates to: baseline pretreatment blood. What the treatment or condition label conveys for this sample: 15 Gy SBRT to primary tumor, nephrectomy 4 weeks later. Library prep was done by the immunoSEQ multiplex PCR assay. This is the immuneACCESS table as TCRdb keeps it, with only in-frame sequences that have V and J called. A part of the clones is gone; compared with another copy, unresolved V genes explain less than half, and the rest is unexplained. This sample lists 140,000 or so clones; around nine tenths were detected once. Of the sample, about 12% is held by the ten largest clones. The sequences come from blood, collected from a patient whose treatment included radiotherapy and nephrectomy. All receptors derive from a woman between 50 and 59 years old with renal cell carcinoma.

The table lists this clone with a count of one. The same CDR3 also results from other DNA sequences found in this sample. The rearrangement joins TRBV6-5 to TRBJ2-2; D unclear. This CDR3 region has 12 residues. V was pared by 2 bases and J by 8 bases, with 6 bases between. Per germline, CDR1 MNHEY and CDR2 SVGAGI. This chain's CDR3 is CASSYPTGELFF. In DNA, the CDR3 is TGTGCCAGCAGTTACCCGACAGGGGAGCTGTTTTTT.

The gene calls are TRBV29-1 and TRBJ2-3; possibly TRBD1 for D (5 bases). Looked up from germline, CDR1 is SQVTM and CDR2 is ANQGSEA. This CDR3 has 14 residues. V was trimmed by 4 bases and J by 0 bases, leaving 11 bases between them. CDR3 bases: TGCAGCGTTGGGAACAGGCCTAGCACAGATACGCAGTATTTT. Its translation is CSVGNRPSTDTQYF.

V usage is TRBV2 and J usage is TRBJ2-2; D remains ambiguous. This CDR3 is 13 amino acids long. CDR1 and CDR2 (germline): SNHLY, FYNNEI. Trimming took off 6 bases at V and 1 base at J, with 6 bases between the two ends. The CDR3 sequence: CASRGGNTGELFF. CDR3 DNA: TGTGCCAGCAGGGGCGGGAACACCGGGGAGCTGTTTTTT. Based on the CDR3 plus reference TRBV2 and TRBJ2-2, the full variable domain is EPEVTQTPSHQVTQMGQEVILRCVPISNHLYFYWYRQILGQKVEFLVSFYNNEISEKSEIFDDQFSVERPDGSNFTLKIRSTKLEDSAMYFCASRGGNTGELFFGEGSRLTVL.

The chain couples TRBV7-9 to TRBJ1-1; D perhaps matches TRBD1 (5 bases). Germline loops: CDR1 SEHNR, CDR2 FQNEAQ (reference sequence). The CDR3 consists of 16 residues. Trimming removed 4 bases from V and 6 bases from J, with 21 bases in between. This CDR3 is CASSSPRGGISSEAFF. Written as DNA, the CDR3 is TGTGCCAGCAGCTCACCACGCGGGGGGATCTCGTCTGAAGCTTTCTTT.

The chain couples TRBV18 to TRBJ2-2, with a possible D match to TRBD2 (6 bases). V dropped 3 bases and J dropped 5 bases, with 22 bases sitting between them. The germline CDR1 and CDR2 sequences are KGHSH and LQKENI. The CDR3 is 18 amino acids. This chain's CDR3 is CASSPNPFGAGGTGELFF. In nucleotides, the CDR3 is TGTGCCAGCTCACCGAACCCTTTTGGTGCTGGAGGGACCGGGGAGCTGTTTTTT.

The chain joins TRBV14 to TRBJ2-3; D uncertain. The CDR3 runs 14 residues. V shed 6 bases and J shed 4 bases, with 14 bases lying between them. Germline CDR1 reads SGHDN; CDR2 reads FVKESK. The CDR3 sequence is CASRASPPPDTQYF. As DNA, the CDR3 is TGTGCCAGCAGAGCGAGTCCCCCGCCAGATACGCAGTATTTT.

The genes are TRBV4-3 and TRBJ1-4; TRBD1 is a possible D gene (5 bases). The V gene lost 1 base and the J gene lost 8 bases, with 11 bases spanning the gap. Germline V gives CDR1 LGHNA, CDR2 YSLEER. The CDR3 is 14 residues long. CDR3: CASSQVAGHEKLFF. The CDR3 nucleotides are TGCGCCAGCAGCCAAGTCGCAGGGCACGAAAAACTGTTTTTT.

This chain connects TRBV19 to TRBJ1-5; TRBD1 agrees at 9 bases. The ends lost 6 bases at V and 7 bases at J; junction bases unmatched: 10. The CDR3 runs 15 residues. CDR1 LNHDA and CDR2 SQIVND come from the germline V gene (reference sequence). CDR3 DNA sequence: TGTGCCAGTAGCAAACCGGGACAGGGATACCAGCCCCAGCATTTT. This sequence encodes CASSKPGQGYQPQHF.

V usage is TRBV10-1 and J usage is TRBJ1-5, with D possibly TRBD1 on 5 matching bases. Germline-derived CDR1 and CDR2 are WNHNN and SYGVQD (reference sequence). This CDR3 spans 16 amino acids. Trimming pared 6 bases from V and 7 bases from J, leaving 22 bases between. The chain's CDR3 is CASRILAGRGRQPQHF. The DNA for the CDR3 is TGCGCCAGCAGAATCTTAGCGGGGCGCGGAAGACAGCCCCAGCATTTT.

The V and J genes are TRBV7-2 and TRBJ2-1, with a weak D call TRBD1 (7 bases). Looked up from germline, CDR1 is SGHTA and CDR2 is FQGNSA. CDR3 length equals 13 residues. V shed 5 bases and J shed 12 bases, with 17 bases lying between them. This chain's CDR3 is CASSAGQYGPQFF. The CDR3 nucleotides read TGTGCCAGCAGCGCGGGACAGTATGGTCCGCAGTTCTTC.

V usage is TRBV15 and J usage is TRBJ2-2, with 9 positions matching TRBD2. The V gene end was trimmed by 5 bases and the J gene end by 3 bases; junction bases not matched to a gene: 4. The CDR3 covers 15 residues. Germline lookup yields CDR1 LNHNV and CDR2 YYDKDF (reference sequence). CDR3 in DNA: TGTGCCACCAGCCCGAGCGGGGGGTACACCGGGGAGCTGTTTTTT. This gives the protein CATSPSGGYTGELFF.

V is TRBV7-2 and J is TRBJ2-3, with TRBD2 identical over 7 bases. The CDR3 is 16 amino acids. V dropped 2 bases and J dropped 2; count of bases not matched to a gene: 7. From germline, CDR1 is SGHTA and CDR2 FQGNSA. CDR3 protein: CASSLRAGLVTDTQYF. The CDR3 DNA is TGTGCCAGCAGCTTACGGGCAGGACTAGTCACAGATACGCAGTATTTT.

This chain links TRBV9 with TRBJ2-1; TRBD2 matches at 13 bases. Germline V CDR1 and CDR2: SGDLS, YYNGEE. Trimming at V came to 4 bases and at J to 7 bases, leaving 5 bases not matched to a gene. This CDR3 has 15 amino acids. CDR3 protein: CASSRLAGGRNEQFF. The CDR3, as DNA: TGTGCCAGCAGCCGACTAGCGGGGGGACGGAATGAGCAGTTCTTC.

This rearrangement joins TRBV19 to TRBJ2-7; D not certain. Germline lookup yields CDR1 LNHDA and CDR2 SQIVND (reference sequence). V lost 2 bases and J lost 3, with 8 bases in between. This CDR3 is built from 13 residues. CDR3: CASSILPDYEQYF. The CDR3 nucleotides are TGTGCCAGTAGTATACTGCCTGACTACGAGCAGTACTTC. Combining the CDR3 with reference TRBV19 and TRBJ2-7 gives the whole variable domain DGGITQSPKYLFRKEGQNVTLSCEQNLNHDAMYWYRQDPGQGLRLIYYSQIVNDFQKGDIAEGYSVSREKKESFPLTVTSAQKNPTAFYLCASSILPDYEQYFGPGTRLTVT.

The chain combines TRBV5-4 with TRBJ1-4, with no clear D. The CDR3 loop spans 14 amino acids. Germline V gene data show CDR1 as SGHNT and CDR2 as YYREEE (reference sequence). Trimming took off 0 bases at V and 4 bases at J, with 7 bases between the two ends. Here the CDR3 DNA reads TGTGCCAGCAGCTTGGAGACGGGTAATGAAAAACTGTTTTTT. Translating it yields CASSLETGNEKLFF.

This clone was observed a handful of times. The chain carries TRBV15 and TRBJ2-7, with D possibly TRBD1 on 5 matching bases. V was trimmed by 4 bases and J by 0 bases, leaving 10 bases between them. The CDR3 totals 14 residues. In germline, CDR1 is LNHNV, CDR2 YYDKDF (reference sequence). This CDR3 is CATSKGVNSYEQYF. Here the CDR3 DNA reads TGTGCCACCAGCAAAGGGGTGAACTCCTACGAGCAGTACTTC.

About this clone itself: A clone one base away is much larger, so this may be a read error. The DNA of the CDR3 is TGTGCCAGCAGCTTACGCAATTGGAGGCAGGGGTACGAGCAGTACTTC. It encodes CASSLRNWRQGYEQYF. The genes are TRBV5-5 and TRBJ2-7; possible D gene TRBD1, 6 bases. The V gene lost 2 bases and the J gene lost 4 bases, with 19 bases spanning the gap. The CDR3 length is 16 residues. Germline values: CDR1 SGHKS, CDR2 YYEKEE (reference sequence).

The genes are TRBV6-5 and TRBJ1-4; 7 bases are shared with TRBD1. With 3 bases clipped from V and 5 bases from J, the junction kept 6 bases outside the gene matches. Germline V lookup: CDR1 MNHEY, CDR2 SVGAGI. The length of the CDR3 is 15 residues. CDR3 sequence (DNA): TGTGCCAGCAGTTATTTACAACAGGGGAATGAAAAACTGTTTTTT. It specifies CASSYLQQGNEKLFF.

The rearrangement joins TRBV2 to TRBJ2-1; 8 bases are shared with TRBD1. Losses at the gene ends were 5 bases for V and 7 bases for J; bases not matched to a gene: 13. CDR3 size: 16 residues. Germline V gene sequence: CDR1 SNHLY, CDR2 FYNNEI. CDR3 in amino acids: CASSHIGTGGSNEQFF. The CDR3 bases are TGTGCCAGCAGTCACATTGGGACAGGAGGTAGTAATGAGCAGTTCTTC.

The J gene is TRBJ2-1, the V gene TRBV5-1; unclear D gene. Trimming stripped 7 bases from V and 0 bases from J, with 11 bases between. Germline V gives CDR1 SGHRS, CDR2 YFSETQ. This CDR3 region has 14 residues. CDR3 residues: CASAYGNSYNEQFF. DNA of the CDR3: TGCGCCAGCGCCTACGGCAACTCCTACAATGAGCAGTTCTTC. The full variable domain, rest sourced from reference TRBV5-1 and TRBJ2-1, is KAGVTQTPRYLIKTRGQQVTLSCSPISGHRSVSWYQQTPGQGLQFLFEYFSETQRNKGNFPGRFSGRQFSNSRSEMNVSTLELGDSALYLCASAYGNSYNEQFFGPGTRLTVL.

The genes are TRBV10-3 and TRBJ1-5; D is unclear. Trimming cost V 5 bases and J 7 bases, with 15 bases left between them. The length of the CDR3 is 14 residues. CDR1 is ENHRY, CDR2 SYGVKD, per germline. CDR3 sequence (DNA): TGTGCCATCAGTCCCGAGGCGGCGGTACAGCCCCAGCATTTT. As protein: CAISPEAAVQPQHF.